The 16 T cell receptor beta chains below all came from one sample that was sequenced in a study of shared clonotypes between healthy human individuals. TCRdb keeps only in-frame clones here, not all; method: immunoSEQ multiplex PCR. The sample lists more than 400,000 clones; around four fifths were seen once. Sequenced: PBMCs. The receptors shown here come from a woman aged 40 to 49 in good health. Some clones in this sample may be carry-over from other donors' samples.

The rearrangement uses TRBV28 and TRBJ2-6; unclear D gene. The CDR3 contains 14 residues. CDR1 and CDR2 (germline): MDHEN, SYDVKM. Trimming removed 3 bases at V and 3 bases at J, with 6 bases between. The CDR3 sequence: CASSLTLGANVLTF. CDR3 in DNA: TGTGCCAGCAGTTTGACACTTGGGGCCAACGTCCTGACTTTC.

V is TRBV7-2 and J is TRBJ2-1; maybe TRBD2 (6 bases). Trimming took off 4 bases at V and 4 bases at J, with 14 bases between the two ends. The germline CDR1 and CDR2 sequences are SGHTA and FQGNSA. The CDR3 is 15 residues long. For the CDR3, the DNA is TGTGCCAGCAGCTCCGTCGGGAGTTGGTACAATGAGCAGTTCTTC. This translates into CASSSVGSWYNEQFF.

The chain carries TRBV5-1 and TRBJ1-5; D might be TRBD1 (6 bases). V lost 0 bases to trimming and J lost 9 bases, with 10 bases between them. Germline values: CDR1 SGHRS, CDR2 YFSETQ. CDR3 length: 13 residues. The CDR3 region has the DNA TGCGCCAGCAGCTTGGAGGGGGATCCGCCCCAGCATTTT. Amino acids: CASSLEGDPPQHF.

The rearrangement links TRBV28 to TRBJ1-5; D unclear. The CDR3 runs to 16 residues. Trimming stripped 2 bases from V and 3 bases from J, with 14 bases between. The V gene's germline CDR1 is MDHEN and CDR2 SYDVKM. Written as DNA, the CDR3 is TGTGCCAGCAGTTTAGGGGTTCGGCAGAACAATCAGCCCCAGCATTTT. It translates to CASSLGVRQNNQPQHF. Together with reference TRBV28 and TRBJ1-5, the CDR3 gives the full variable domain: DVKVTQSSRYLVKRTGEKVFLECVQDMDHENMFWYRQDPGLGLRLIYFSYDVKMKEKGDIPEGYSVSREKKERFSLILESASTNQTSMYLCASSLGVRQNNQPQHFGDGTRLSIL.

This chain links TRBV2 with TRBJ2-3; TRBD2 might be the D (5 bases). CDR3 size: 14 residues. In germline, CDR1 is SNHLY, CDR2 FYNNEI. V lost 8 bases, J lost 2 bases, and 14 bases lay in between. The CDR3 nucleotides read TGTGCCAGCCGGGCCGGACTTTCCACAGATACGCAGTATTTT. This gives the protein CASRAGLSTDTQYF.

J is TRBJ2-1 and V is TRBV7-9; 9 nucleotides line up with TRBD1. Germline values: CDR1 SEHNR, CDR2 FQNEAQ (reference sequence). CDR3 length equals 14 residues. Trimming at V came to 3 bases and at J to 6 bases, leaving 3 bases not matched to a gene. This CDR3 is CASSFGQGINEQFF. In nucleotides, the CDR3 is TGTGCCAGCAGCTTCGGACAGGGGATCAATGAGCAGTTCTTC.

The gene calls are TRBV7-2 and TRBJ2-1; D not certain. The CDR3 is 13 amino acids. Germline V CDR1 and CDR2: SGHTA, FQGNSA. The V end was cut by 4 bases, the J end by 7 bases, with 11 bases between. CDR3 sequence (DNA): TGTGCCAGCAGCTCGCCCTTAACGAATGAGCAGTTCTTC. Its translation is CASSSPLTNEQFF.

This sequence joins TRBV5-1 and TRBJ2-5; D is perhaps TRBD2 (7 bases). Germline V CDR1 and CDR2: SGHRS, YFSETQ. The ends were cut back, 5 bases at V and 4 bases at J, with 21 bases in the middle. CDR3 size: 16 residues. The CDR3 coding sequence is TGCGCCAGCAGTCTGGCCGGCAGGGGAGGGGGAGAGACCCAGTACTTC. Its protein product is CASSLAGRGGGETQYF.

V gene TRBV18 combines with J gene TRBJ1-3; D uncertain. V was trimmed by 5 bases and J by 3 bases, leaving 8 bases between them. CDR1 is KGHSH and CDR2 is LQKENI in the germline V gene. This CDR3 has 13 amino acids. The CDR3 nucleotides read TGTGCCAGCTCATCAGAAGATGGAAACACCATATATTTT. Residues: CASSSEDGNTIYF.

The rearrangement uses TRBV7-2 and TRBJ2-7; 10 bases line up with TRBD1. The CDR3 spans 15 residues. The germline CDR1 and CDR2 sequences are SGHTA and FQGNSA. The ends lost 5 bases at V and 7 bases at J; junction bases unmatched: 11. CDR3 nucleotide sequence: TGTGCCAGCAGCCCGCAGACAGGGGGCGGCAAGGAGCAGTACTTC. It specifies CASSPQTGGGKEQYF.

J is TRBJ2-3 and V is TRBV9; 10 positions match TRBD2. Germline loops: CDR1 SGDLS, CDR2 YYNGEE. After removal of 4 bases from V and 4 bases from J, the junction contained 6 bases not matched to a gene. The CDR3 loop spans 15 amino acids. CDR3 bases: TGTGCCAGCAGCCCTAGCGGGAGCGGCGCAGATACGCAGTATTTT. This gives the protein CASSPSGSGADTQYF.

This chain links TRBV4-1 with TRBJ2-5; possibly TRBD2 for D (5 bases). Germline CDR1 MGHRA, CDR2 YSYEKL. The germline V and J ends were trimmed by 0 bases and 5 bases, with 13 bases remaining between them. This CDR3 spans 15 amino acids. The CDR3 bases are TGCGCCAGCAGCCAAGATAAGGGTACGGGGGAGACCCAGTACTTC. Translated, it gives CASSQDKGTGETQYF.

This clone was seen just once. The chain joins TRBV7-9 to TRBJ2-1; D remains unclear. The CDR3 runs 14 residues. The germline CDR1 and CDR2 sequences are SEHNR and FQNEAQ (reference sequence). The V gene lost 2 bases and the J gene lost 5 bases, with 10 bases spanning the gap. DNA of the CDR3: TGTGCCAGCAGCTTAACTTTGGGGAACAATGAGCAGTTCTTC. This sequence encodes CASSLTLGNNEQFF.

The rearrangement joins TRBV29-1 to TRBJ2-1; 9 bases are a match to TRBD2. The CDR3 extends over 16 amino acids. Germline loops: CDR1 SQVTM, CDR2 ANQGSEA. J was trimmed by 4 bases and V by 5 bases; bases with no gene match: 12. This chain's CDR3 is CSVTLSTSGRYNEQFF. CDR3 nucleotide sequence: TGCAGCGTTACCCTCTCCACTAGCGGGCGATACAATGAGCAGTTCTTC.

This chain uses TRBV7-2 with TRBJ1-1, with D possibly TRBD1 on 5 matching bases. Per the germline V gene, CDR1 is SGHTA and CDR2 is FQGNSA. The CDR3 runs 15 residues. The V end lost 5 bases, the J end lost 2 bases, and 15 bases lay between the germline ends. The CDR3 sequence: CASSPQTDFNTEAFF. The CDR3 nucleotides are TGTGCCAGCAGCCCACAGACAGATTTTAACACTGAAGCTTTCTTT.

CDR3 amino acids: CASSPGQGYDTGELFF. The CDR3 DNA follows: TGTGCCAGCTCACCAGGCCAGGGGTATGACACCGGGGAGCTGTTTTTT. This chain joins TRBV18 and TRBJ2-2; possible D gene TRBD1, 6 bases. V lost 2 bases, J lost 3 bases, and 13 bases lay in between. CDR3 length: 16 amino acids. The V gene's germline CDR1 is KGHSH and CDR2 LQKENI. The entire variable domain, with the rest obtained from reference TRBV18 and TRBJ2-2, is as follows: NAGVMQNPRHLVRRRGQEARLRCSPMKGHSHVYWYRQLPEEGLKFMVYLQKENIIDESGMPKERFSAEFPKEGPSILRIQQVVRGDSAAYFCASSPGQGYDTGELFFGEGSRLTVL.